The 27 T cell receptor beta chains listed next were all sequenced from one sample in a study of shared clonotypes between healthy human individuals. Profiling relied on immunoSEQ multiplex PCR, and the TCRdb table lists in-frame clones only, not all of them. Counted here are under 2,000,000 clones, about 95% occurring once; the ten biggest clones make up roughly 1.2%. In the naive CD8 group, cells lacked CD45RO and were positively selected for CCR7, so terminally differentiated effector memory CD45RA+ cells were left out. The sequencing sample was made of naive CD8+ T cells sorted from blood. The receptors here all came from a man aged 18 to 30 in good health.

A few counts support this clone. This chain uses TRBV4-1 with TRBJ1-5, with D unresolved. Between the trimmed V and J ends, which lost 5 bases and 6 bases, there was a span of 11 bases. Germline V gene lookup returns CDR1 MGHRA and CDR2 YSYEKL. This CDR3 spans 13 amino acids. CDR3 residues: CASSMREPQPQHF. The CDR3 coding sequence is TGCGCCAGCAGCATGAGGGAGCCTCAGCCCCAGCATTTT.

In nucleotides, the CDR3 is TGTGCCAGCAGTTCCTACCGACAGGGGTTTGACGGGGAGCTGTTTTTT. Its protein product is CASSSYRQGFDGELFF. The rearrangement uses TRBV28 and TRBJ2-2, with 8 positions matching TRBD1. Germline lookup yields CDR1 MDHEN and CDR2 SYDVKM. After removal of 4 bases from V and 7 bases from J, the junction contained 11 bases not matched to a gene. The CDR3 spans 16 residues.

The chain joins TRBV7-6 to TRBJ2-7; TRBD1 might be the D (5 bases). The CDR3 spans 12 residues. CDR1 is SGHVS, CDR2 FNYEAQ, per germline. Deletions cut 4 bases from V and 3 bases from J, with 7 bases between. The CDR3 region is CASSSGFYEQYF. The DNA for the CDR3 is TGTGCCAGCAGCTCAGGGTTCTACGAGCAGTACTTC.

In the case of this clone: At the DNA level, this CDR3 is encoded by other sequences in the same sample as well. This chain joins TRBV19 and TRBJ2-1, with 9 bases that match TRBD2. The CDR3 extends over 15 amino acids. CDR1 and CDR2 from the germline V gene are LNHDA and SQIVND (reference sequence). Germline trimming cut 3 bases from V and 0 bases from J; bases unmatched to any gene: 0. The chain's CDR3 is CASSISGGSYNEQFF. The CDR3 coding sequence is TGTGCCAGTAGTATTAGCGGGGGCTCCTACAATGAGCAGTTCTTC.

The genes are TRBV6-6 and TRBJ2-1; 9 nucleotides agree with TRBD1. The CDR3 is 16 residues long. CDR1 and CDR2 (germline): MNHNY, SVGAGI (reference sequence). The trim removed 2 bases at V and 8 bases at J, leaving 10 bases unmatched. The CDR3 DNA sequence: TGTGCCAGCAGTTACATCGAAGGACAGGGGATCGATGAGCAGTTCTTC. Translating gives CASSYIEGQGIDEQFF.

A remark on this clone: At the DNA level, this CDR3 is encoded by other sequences in the same sample as well. The gene calls are TRBV6-1 and TRBJ2-7; 8 bases fit TRBD2. Germline V lookup: CDR1 MNHNS, CDR2 SASEGT. The CDR3 runs 14 residues. V shed 1 base and J 3 bases; nucleotides not matched to a gene: 2. Here the CDR3 reads CASSEGTSGYEQYF. In nucleotides, the CDR3 is TGTGCCAGCAGTGAAGGTACTAGCGGCTACGAGCAGTACTTC.

The chain employs TRBV12-5 and TRBJ2-7; D is possibly TRBD2 (5 bases). Trimming took 7 bases from V and 1 from J, leaving 8 bases between them. The CDR3 loop spans 12 amino acids. Germline-derived CDR1 and CDR2 are LGHNT and FRNRAP. The CDR3 DNA reads as TGTGCTAGTGCCGGGGATTCCTACGAGCAGTACTTC. Residues: CASAGDSYEQYF. Full variable domain (remainder filled in from reference TRBV12-5 and TRBJ2-7): DARVTQTPRHKVTEMGQEVTMRCQPILGHNTVFWYRQTMMQGLELLAYFRNRAPLDDSGMPKDRFSAEMPDATLATLKIQPSEPRDSAVYFCASAGDSYEQYFGPGTRLTVT.

This clone was seen once. The CDR3 spells CASSTPSGLYEQYF. The CDR3 region has the DNA TGTGCCAGCAGCACCCCCAGCGGGCTTTACGAGCAGTACTTC. The chain combines TRBV7-9 with TRBJ2-7, with D possibly being TRBD2 (6 bases). V lost 5 bases to trimming and J lost 4 bases, with 15 bases between them. The germline gives CDR1 SEHNR, CDR2 FQNEAQ (reference sequence). This CDR3 has 14 residues.

V and J are TRBV11-2 and TRBJ2-3; TRBD2 matches at 9 bases. The CDR3 length is 19 residues. Germline V gene sequence: CDR1 SGHAT, CDR2 FQNNGV. V gave up 5 bases and J gave up 5 bases; unmatched junction bases: 20. The chain's CDR3 is CASSRTGVISGGHGDTQYF. For the CDR3, the DNA is TGTGCCAGCAGCCGCACAGGGGTCATTAGCGGGGGACACGGAGATACGCAGTATTTT.

This rearrangement joins TRBV6-5 to TRBJ2-1, with 7 bases aligning to TRBD2. The CDR3 spans 15 residues. Germline CDR1 MNHEY, CDR2 SVGAGI. V was pared by 7 bases and J by 9 bases, with 15 bases of the junction left unmatched. CDR3: CASTLQTSPPGEQFF. In DNA, the CDR3 is TGTGCCAGCACCTTACAGACTAGCCCACCAGGTGAGCAGTTCTTC.

The chain combines TRBV4-1 with TRBJ2-7, with D perhaps TRBD2 (6 bases). The CDR3 extends over 15 amino acids. Looked up from germline, CDR1 is MGHRA and CDR2 is YSYEKL. V gave up 0 bases and J gave up 3 bases, with 12 bases separating them. CDR3 loop: CASSQDSEGYYEQYF. In DNA, the CDR3 is TGCGCCAGCAGCCAAGACTCGGAGGGATACTACGAGCAGTACTTC.

V and J are TRBV25-1 and TRBJ2-3; 11 bases fit TRBD2. J was trimmed by 6 bases and V by 5 bases; bases with no gene match: 7. Germline V gene lookup returns CDR1 MGHDK and CDR2 SYGVNS. This CDR3 spans 15 amino acids. This chain's CDR3 is CASSWLAGGADTQYF. DNA of the CDR3: TGTGCCAGCAGTTGGCTAGCGGGGGGTGCGGATACGCAGTATTTT.

This rearrangement joins TRBV6-5 to TRBJ2-7, with D tentatively TRBD1 (5 bases). Trimming removed 0 bases at V and 5 bases at J, with 11 bases between. Germline CDR1 MNHEY, CDR2 SVGAGI. There are 14 residues in the CDR3. The CDR3 DNA follows: TGTGCCAGCAGTTACTCGACCCAGGGCGACGAGCAGTACTTC. It codes for CASSYSTQGDEQYF.

The chain uses TRBV6-5 and TRBJ1-4; D remains ambiguous. In germline, CDR1 is MNHEY, CDR2 SVGAGI. The length of the CDR3 is 15 residues. V gave up 0 bases and J gave up 8 bases, with 13 bases separating them. CDR3 protein: CASSYSGLKGEKLFF. CDR3 coding DNA: TGTGCCAGCAGTTACTCGGGCCTTAAAGGGGAAAAACTGTTTTTT.

Details on this clone: The sample carries other DNA sequences with the same CDR3. This chain joins TRBV19 and TRBJ1-1, with D perhaps matching TRBD1 (5 bases). Trimming took 3 bases from V and 0 from J, leaving 8 bases between them. Germline lookup yields CDR1 LNHDA and CDR2 SQIVND (reference sequence). This CDR3 region has 14 residues. CDR3 coding DNA: TGTGCCAGTAGTATTGGGGACCTGAACACTGAAGCTTTCTTT. Amino acids: CASSIGDLNTEAFF.

The gene calls are TRBV4-1 and TRBJ1-2; perhaps TRBD1 as D (5 bases). This CDR3 is built from 14 residues. In germline, CDR1 is MGHRA, CDR2 YSYEKL. V was shortened by 4 bases and J by 8 bases, with 17 bases between the two germline ends. CDR3 DNA sequence: TGCGCCAGCAGCCCAGGGACTGGTGCTTTCGGCTACACCTTC. This gives the protein CASSPGTGAFGYTF.

The rearrangement links TRBV27 to TRBJ1-6, with D possibly TRBD1 on 5 matching bases. Per germline, CDR1 MNHEY and CDR2 SMNVEV (reference sequence). CDR3 length: 16 residues. Between the trimmed V and J ends, which lost 3 bases and 2 bases, there was a span of 11 bases. The CDR3 DNA is TGTGCCAGCAGTTTTGGGGGTGTGACCTATAATTCACCCCTCCACTTT. Its protein product is CASSFGGVTYNSPLHF.

The chain carries TRBV13 and TRBJ2-7, with 10 bases identical to TRBD2. V shed 6 bases and J 5 bases; nucleotides not matched to a gene: 7. The length of the CDR3 is 14 residues. Per germline, CDR1 PRHDT and CDR2 FYEKMQ (reference sequence). CDR3 loop: CASSLAGAFDEQYF. CDR3 nucleotide sequence: TGTGCCAGCAGTCTAGCGGGAGCTTTTGACGAGCAGTACTTC.

The rearrangement uses TRBV11-2 and TRBJ2-7; D remains unclear. CDR1 is SGHAT, CDR2 FQNNGV, per germline. The CDR3 consists of 13 residues. V was trimmed by 0 bases and J by 3 bases, leaving 6 bases between them. DNA for the CDR3: TGTGCCAGCAGCTTAGACACCGACTACGAGCAGTACTTC. Protein sequence: CASSLDTDYEQYF.

The rearrangement joins TRBV7-8 to TRBJ2-3, with TRBD2 matching 9 bases. Germline V gives CDR1 SGHVS, CDR2 FQNEAQ. Unmatched junction bases numbered 11, after V lost 5 bases and J lost 5 bases. CDR3 length: 16 residues. DNA for the CDR3: TGTGCCAGCAGCACTTCGCCGGGACTAGCTGAAGATACGCAGTATTTT. It codes for CASSTSPGLAEDTQYF.

This chain connects TRBV4-1 to TRBJ1-5; D is unresolved. The length of the CDR3 is 14 residues. With 0 bases removed from V and 9 bases from J, the gap between germline ends came to 12 bases. CDR1 and CDR2 from the germline V gene are MGHRA and YSYEKL. CDR3 amino acids: CASSQEVRMVPQHF. In DNA, the CDR3 is TGCGCCAGCAGCCAAGAAGTCAGGATGGTGCCCCAGCATTTT.

The chain's CDR3 is CASSSRDVAGHEQYF. The DNA for the CDR3 is TGTGCCAGCAGCTCCCGGGACGTGGCTGGGCACGAGCAGTACTTC. The rearrangement links TRBV6-1 to TRBJ2-7, with D possibly being TRBD1 or TRBD2 (5 bases each). The CDR3 extends over 15 amino acids. V gave up 6 bases and J gave up 5 bases, with 20 bases separating them. Germline CDR1 and CDR2: MNHNS and SASEGT.

The gene calls are TRBV2 and TRBJ2-1, with unresolved D. CDR3 length equals 14 residues. V was trimmed by 4 bases and J by 8 bases, leaving 15 bases between them. Germline V gives CDR1 SNHLY, CDR2 FYNNEI. The CDR3 reads CASSVNGPGYEQFF. The CDR3 DNA sequence: TGTGCCAGCAGTGTTAATGGCCCGGGTTATGAGCAGTTCTTC.

This clone was seen more than once but under ten times. This rearrangement joins TRBV10-1 to TRBJ2-1; possibly TRBD1 for D (5 bases). This CDR3 is 15 amino acids long. CDR1 and CDR2 from the germline V gene are WNHNN and SYGVQD (reference sequence). Deletions cut 0 bases from V and 5 bases from J, with 11 bases between. The CDR3 sequence: CASSESKGDHNEQFF. The CDR3 DNA reads as TGCGCCAGCAGTGAGTCGAAAGGGGATCACAATGAGCAGTTCTTC.

The CDR3 spells CASSQDPSGESYEQYF. The CDR3 nucleotides read TGTGCCAGCAGCCAAGATCCTTCAGGGGAATCCTACGAGCAGTACTTC. The rearrangement links TRBV4-2 to TRBJ2-7; a weak D match, TRBD1 (6 bases). The CDR3 runs to 16 residues. CDR1 is LGHNA and CDR2 is YNFKEQ in the germline V gene. The V end was cut by 0 bases, the J end by 1 base, with 13 bases between.

CDR3 sequence: CASSSDRGFAFF. The DNA for the CDR3 is TGTGCCAGCAGCTCCGACAGGGGATTTGCTTTCTTT. This chain connects TRBV11-2 to TRBJ1-1, with 8 bases fitting TRBD1. Germline V gene lookup returns CDR1 SGHAT and CDR2 FQNNGV. The CDR3 sequence is 12 residues long. The V gene end was trimmed by 4 bases and the J gene end by 11 bases; junction bases not matched to a gene: 6.

The rearrangement joins TRBV5-4 to TRBJ2-5, with 8 bases identical to TRBD1. The CDR3 consists of 13 residues. V shed 2 bases and J 5 bases; nucleotides not matched to a gene: 2. Germline V gene data show CDR1 as SGHNT and CDR2 as YYREEE (reference sequence). In DNA, the CDR3 is TGTGCCAGCAGCTTCCAGGGGGCCGAGACCCAGTACTTC. Amino acid sequence: CASSFQGAETQYF.